This TCR beta chain was observed in a study of blood T cell repertoires in COVID-19. Whole-study context: Material from acute and convalescent COVID-19 was sourced from the United States, Italy and Spain. Sources were T cells, B-cell-depleted T cells, or PBMCs; the material itself was cDNA or gDNA.

This CDR3 spans 15 amino acids. J gave up 0 bases and V 2 bases, and 3 bases lay outside the gene matches. From germline, CDR1 is SGHVS and CDR2 FNYEAQ. Assay used: immunoSEQ multiplex PCR; TCRdb lists only in-frame clones, some missing. The sample lists under 65,000 clones; 75% to 90% were seen once. The sequence derives from a man aged 60-69 years with acute or convalescent COVID-19. This chain connects TRBV7-6 to TRBJ2-7, with 8 positions matching TRBD2. The sequencing input was peripheral blood. Here the CDR3 DNA reads TGTGCCAGCAGCTTAACCGGGACTAGCTCCTACGAGCAGTACTTC. Protein product: CASSLTGTSSYEQYF.